The 14 T cell receptor beta chains below come from one sample, sequenced in a study of Graves' ophthalmopathy and Graves' hyperthyroidism. Amplified material comprised TCR beta CDR3 regions derived from RNA transcripts. First-round RT-PCR employed HTBI primers, with a second-round multiplex PCR after it. TCRdb processed the multiplex PCR reads anew with MiXCR; each CDR3 protein has one entry. This sample has 900,000 to 1,200,000 distinct CDR3 sequences, with about 38% found just once. Specimen: peripheral blood or thyroid tissue (not recorded which). Receptor source: an adult man with Graves' hyperthyroidism.

Concerning this clonotype: Possible read error: a much larger clone is one base away. The chain employs TRBV9 and TRBJ2-7; D uncertain. CDR1 is SGDLS and CDR2 is YYNGEE in the germline V gene. V lost 3 bases and J lost 3, with 10 bases in between. This CDR3 spans 13 amino acids. The CDR3 reads CASSASDYYEQYF. CDR3 DNA: TGTGCCAGCAGCGCGTCAGATTACTACGAGCAGTACTTC.

In this sample, this clonotype turned up once. This chain links TRBV6-2 or TRBV6-3 with TRBJ1-5; D unclear. Germline CDR1 MNHEY, CDR2 SVGEGT. The V and J ends lost 6 bases and 1 base respectively, with 7 bases between them. This CDR3 comprises 13 residues. This CDR3 is CASSLWSNQPQHF. The CDR3 region has the DNA TGTGCCAGCAGCCTTTGGAGCAATCAGCCCCAGCATTTT.

This clonotype was counted at least ten times. The chain links TRBV9 to TRBJ1-2; 7 bases are shared with TRBD1. Germline V gives CDR1 SGDLS, CDR2 YYNGEE. With V trimmed by 1 base and J by 6 bases, 3 bases remained unmatched. This CDR3 spans 13 amino acids. CDR3 protein: CASSVRQGDGYTF. For the CDR3, the DNA is TGTGCCAGCAGCGTACGACAGGGTGATGGCTACACCTTC.

The genes are TRBV6-2 or TRBV6-3 and TRBJ1-1, with D possibly TRBD1 on 6 matching bases. Germline values: CDR1 MNHEY, CDR2 SVGEGT. The V end lost 0 bases, the J end lost 4 bases, and 21 bases lay between the germline ends. The CDR3 runs 18 residues. The CDR3 protein is CASSYSIRDMTGVTEAFF. CDR3 sequence (DNA): TGTGCCAGCAGTTACTCGATCCGGGACATGACTGGTGTCACTGAAGCTTTCTTT.

The rearrangement uses TRBV20-1 and TRBJ2-7; 11 positions agree with TRBD1. The V gene's germline CDR1 is DFQATT and CDR2 SNEGSKA (reference sequence). Unmatched junction bases numbered 8, after V lost 6 bases and J lost 7 bases. The CDR3 length is 13 residues. For the CDR3, the DNA is TGCAGTGCAAGGACAGGGGGCTCTTGGGAGCAGTACTTC. It specifies CSARTGGSWEQYF.

This clonotype showed up many times. The gene calls are TRBV7-9 and TRBJ1-2; D is undetermined. The CDR3 is 14 residues long. V gave up 1 base and J gave up 3 bases, with 9 bases separating them. CDR1 and CDR2 (germline): SEHNR, FQNEAQ (reference sequence). The CDR3 spells CASSLDPGDYGYTF. CDR3 nucleotide sequence: TGTGCCAGCAGCTTAGACCCGGGAGACTATGGCTACACCTTC.

This chain links TRBV2 with TRBJ2-5, with unresolved D. The length of the CDR3 is 12 residues. Germline V lookup: CDR1 SNHLY, CDR2 FYNNEI. V lost 6 bases and J 5 bases, leaving 10 bases between the germline ends. The DNA of the CDR3 is TGTGCCAGCAGGGCAGTCGAGGAGACCCAGTACTTC. Its translation: CASRAVEETQYF. Full variable domain (missing parts from reference TRBV2 and TRBJ2-5): EPEVTQTPSHQVTQMGQEVILRCVPISNHLYFYWYRQILGQKVEFLVSFYNNEISEKSEIFDDQFSVERPDGSNFTLKIRSTKLEDSAMYFCASRAVEETQYFGPGTRLLVL.

This clonotype has only a few counts. V usage is TRBV5-5 and J usage is TRBJ2-6; the match to TRBD1 covers 7 bases. Germline V gene lookup returns CDR1 SGHKS and CDR2 YYEKEE (reference sequence). Trimming removed 4 bases from V and 0 bases from J; junction bases left unmatched: 16. The CDR3 is 20 residues long. CDR3 region: CASSQVPGQYSNSGANVLTF. The CDR3 nucleotides read TGTGCCAGCAGCCAAGTCCCGGGACAGTACAGCAACTCTGGGGCCAACGTCCTGACTTTC.

The chain combines TRBV12-3 or TRBV12-4 with TRBJ2-2; 7 bases align to TRBD1. Losses at the gene ends were 6 bases for V and 9 bases for J; bases not matched to a gene: 13. This CDR3 contains 15 residues. The CDR3: CASRPTPGQSRELFF. The DNA of the CDR3 is TGTGCCAGCAGGCCCACACCGGGACAGTCCAGGGAGCTGTTTTTT.

The gene calls are TRBV20-1 and TRBJ2-7; a possible D gene is TRBD2 (6 bases). V was cut by 6 bases and J by 2 bases, with 11 bases left in between. There are 12 residues in the CDR3. Germline V gene data show CDR1 as DFQATT and CDR2 as SNEGSKA (reference sequence). CDR3 nucleotide sequence: TGCAGTGCGCCCGGGACTGCCTACGAGCAGTACTTC. Translated: CSAPGTAYEQYF.

The CDR3 protein is CASSSGTRRGTEAFF. The CDR3 DNA reads TGTGCCAGTAGTTCCGGGACACGGCGGGGCACTGAAGCTTTCTTT. The chain links TRBV19 to TRBJ1-1; TRBD1 might be the D (6 bases). Germline lookup yields CDR1 LNHDA and CDR2 SQIVND (reference sequence). Trimming pared 5 bases from V and 4 bases from J, leaving 17 bases between. The CDR3 totals 15 residues.

This chain links TRBV29-1 with TRBJ1-2, with a tentative D call TRBD1 (5 bases). This CDR3 spans 13 amino acids. Germline CDR1 reads SQVTM; CDR2 reads ANQGSEA. V lost 8 bases and J 1 base, leaving 14 bases between the germline ends. CDR3 sequence: CSLQGALNYGYTF. The CDR3 bases are TGCAGCCTCCAGGGAGCCCTTAACTATGGCTACACCTTC.

With respect to this clonotype: Since a much larger clone is just one base distant, this may be a read error. This chain uses TRBV20-1 with TRBJ2-7, with a possible D match to TRBD1 (5 bases). CDR1 is DFQATT, CDR2 SNEGSKA, per germline (reference sequence). The germline V and J ends were trimmed by 6 bases and 5 bases, with 14 bases remaining between them. This CDR3 contains 12 residues. This CDR3 is CSARWQGHEQYF. In nucleotides, the CDR3 is TGCAGTGCGCGTTGGCAGGGCCACGAGCAGTACTTC.

This clonotype was recorded a few times. The chain recombines TRBV10-2 with TRBJ1-2, with D possibly being TRBD1 (6 bases). Trimming shortened V by 2 bases and J by 8 bases, and 15 bases separated the two germline ends. The CDR3 covers 14 residues. Germline V gene data show CDR1 as WSHSY and CDR2 as SAAADI. The CDR3 is CASSEPDSGPGYTF. The CDR3 DNA reads TGCGCCAGCAGTGAGCCGGACAGCGGGCCCGGCTACACCTTC.